This is a list of T cell receptor beta chains from one sample in a study of T cells after yellow fever vaccination. TCRdb redid the calling of the 5' RACE reads with MiXCR, one entry per CDR3 protein. Of roughly 74,000 distinct CDR3 sequences listed, 7.1% are singletons. The sequences come from CD8+ T cells sorted from PBMCs, collected 5 days after the first yellow fever vaccination. These receptors originate from a young man who received the YFV17D yellow fever vaccine. The CDR3 runs from the conserved cysteine through the conserved F or W. The order of the fields is J gene, clone size, V gene, D gene, CDR3 DNA, CDR3 protein. D genes are given only for firm matches. Clone size is shown for a subset of rows, as once, few, many or a class of expanded clone.

TRBJ2-1 . TRBV7-9 . TGTGCCAGCAGCCTCAGGGCCTCCTACAATGAGCAGTTCTTC CASSLRASYNEQFF
TRBJ2-3 few TRBV6-2/TRBV6-3 . TGTGCCAGCAGACCCCGGGGGCCAGATACGCAGTATTTT CASRPRGPDTQYF
TRBJ1-5 few TRBV19 . TGTGCCAGTAGTATATCCGGGGGTGGGAATCAGCCCCAGCATTTT CASSISGGGNQPQHF
TRBJ2-2 . TRBV19 TRBD1 TGTGCCAGTACCCGGGACAGGGGGGCATTGGCCGGGGAGCTGTTTTTT CASTRDRGALAGELFF
TRBJ2-1 many TRBV20-1 . TGCAGTGCCGATGGACGGGGGCCCTCCTACAATGAGCAGTTCTTC CSADGRGPSYNEQFF
TRBJ2-5 . TRBV12-3/TRBV12-4 TRBD2 TGTGCCAGCAGGCTCCTAGCGGGGGGGCGAGAGACCCAGTACTTC CASRLLAGGRETQYF
TRBJ1-3 . TRBV28 . TGTGCCAGCAGTTTATCGGGGCAGGGAGCTGGAAACACCATATATTTT CASSLSGQGAGNTIYF
TRBJ2-2 . TRBV29-1 . TGCAGCGTTGTAGGGGCGAACACCGGGGAGCTGTTTTTT CSVVGANTGELFF
TRBJ1-2 few TRBV5-1 . TGCGCCAGCAGCTTGACGAGGAGCGCTTATGGCTACACCTTC CASSLTRSAYGYTF
TRBJ1-3 . TRBV27 . TGTGCCAGCAGGCCCGGGATCTCTGGAAACACCATATATTTT CASRPGISGNTIYF
TRBJ1-6 few TRBV19 . TGTGCCAGTAGTATTCCCGGTACCTCACCCCTCCACTTT CASSIPGTSPLHF
TRBJ1-1 few TRBV19 . TGTGCCACCCAACAAGGACGCACTGAAGCTTTCTTT CATQQGRTEAFF
TRBJ2-7 . TRBV4-1 . TGCGCCAGCAGCCGGGGGGGCGGGACTTTGGAGCAGTACTTC CASSRGGGTLEQYF
TRBJ2-1 few TRBV12-3/TRBV12-4 TRBD1 TGTGCCAGCAGCTCCGGGACAGGGAGGGTTAGTGAGCAGTTCTTC CASSSGTGRVSEQFF
TRBJ2-1 many TRBV6-5 . TGTGCCAGCAGTTACCGCCAACTCCTCGGTGGGGAGCAGTTCTTC CASSYRQLLGGEQFF
TRBJ2-1 many TRBV7-6 TRBD2 TGTGCCAGCAGCCCCGGAGTAGCGGGGGGGCGAGGCTACAATGAGCAGTTCTTC CASSPGVAGGRGYNEQFF
TRBJ1-2 few TRBV5-4 TRBD1 TGTGCCAGCAGCTCACCTCCGGGACAGCGATCTGGCTACACCTTC CASSSPPGQRSGYTF
TRBJ2-3 few TRBV6-2/TRBV6-3 . TGTGCCAGCAGGCACAGTCGGGGTATCAGGGATACGCAGTATTTT CASRHSRGIRDTQYF
TRBJ2-2 many TRBV20-1 TRBD1 TGCAGTGCGGCAAGACAGGGGAACACCGGGGAGCTGTTTTTT CSAARQGNTGELFF
TRBJ2-5 few TRBV6-2/TRBV6-3 . TGTGCCAGCAGTTATACCTCAGAGGGGACCCAGTACTTC CASSYTSEGTQYF
TRBJ2-1 many TRBV4-1 TRBD1 TGCGCCGTTAGAGGAACAGGGGGAAGCTCCTACAATGAGCAGTTCTTC CAVRGTGGSSYNEQFF
TRBJ2-3 few TRBV5-5 . TGTGCCAGCAGCGCCCTGGGAGATCGCAGCACAGATACGCAGTATTTT CASSALGDRSTDTQYF
TRBJ1-3 few TRBV6-1 . TGTGCCAGCAGCCCCGACCCGAACCGGGGACGGGGATGGAACACCATATATTTT CASSPDPNRGRGWNTIYF
TRBJ2-7 . TRBV5-1 TRBD1 TGCGCCAGCAGCCCCTGGACAGGGGGCAACTACGAGCAGTACTTC CASSPWTGGNYEQYF
TRBJ2-2 few TRBV10-3 . TGTGCCATCAGTCCAGCGGGGAACACCGGGGAGCTGTTTTTT CAISPAGNTGELFF
TRBJ2-3 few TRBV7-6 TRBD1 TGTGCCAGCAGCCTTGGGACAGGGGGCACTACTAGCACAGATACGCAGTATTTT CASSLGTGGTTSTDTQYF
TRBJ2-2 few TRBV12-3/TRBV12-4 TRBD2 TGTGCCAGCAGTCCCGGGACTAGCAGTGCGAACACCGGGGAGCTGTTTTTT CASSPGTSSANTGELFF
TRBJ2-1 many TRBV5-1 . TGCGCCAGCAGCTTGGCACAGGGCTCCTGGTTTGAGCAGTTCTTC CASSLAQGSWFEQFF